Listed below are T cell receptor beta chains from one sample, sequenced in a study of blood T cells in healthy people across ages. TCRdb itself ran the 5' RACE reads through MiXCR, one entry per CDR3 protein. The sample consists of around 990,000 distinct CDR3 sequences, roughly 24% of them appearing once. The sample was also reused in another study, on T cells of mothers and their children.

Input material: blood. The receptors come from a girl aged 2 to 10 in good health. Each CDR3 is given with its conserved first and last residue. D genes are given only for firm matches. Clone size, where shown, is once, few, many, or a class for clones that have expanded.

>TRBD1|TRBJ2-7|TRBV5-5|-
CASSLAQGASEQYF
TGTGCCAGCAGCTTGGCGCAGGGGGCCTCCGAGCAGTACTTC
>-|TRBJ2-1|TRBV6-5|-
CASSSNGGEQFF
TGTGCCAGCAGTTCTAACGGGGGTGAGCAGTTCTTC
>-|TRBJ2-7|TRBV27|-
CASSLNGVTSYEQYF
TGTGCCAGCAGTTTAAACGGTGTAACCTCCTACGAGCAGTACTTC
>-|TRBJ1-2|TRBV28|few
CASRQTGTKGYGYTF
TGTGCCAGCAGACAAACCGGGACAAAGGGCTATGGCTACACCTTC
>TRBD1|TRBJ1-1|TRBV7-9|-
CASSPGQGGFTEAFF
TGTGCCAGCAGCCCCGGACAGGGCGGATTCACTGAAGCTTTCTTT
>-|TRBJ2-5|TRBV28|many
CASMDFTVRETQYF
TGTGCCAGCATGGATTTTACTGTGAGAGAGACCCAGTACTTC
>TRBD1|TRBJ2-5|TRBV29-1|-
CSVGTGHYQQYF
TGCAGCGTCGGGACAGGTCACTACCAGCAGTACTTC
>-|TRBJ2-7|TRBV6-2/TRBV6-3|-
CASSSGVGSFYEQYF
TGTGCCAGCAGTTCGGGTGTGGGCAGTTTCTACGAGCAGTACTTC
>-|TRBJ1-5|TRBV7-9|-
CASMGGGQPRHF
TGTGCCAGCATGGGGGGCGGACAGCCCCGGCATTTT
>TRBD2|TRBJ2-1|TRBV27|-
CASSFLGSGRLNEQFF
TGTGCCAGCAGTTTCTTGGGTAGCGGGAGATTGAATGAGCAGTTCTTC
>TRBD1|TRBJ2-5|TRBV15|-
CATSSTGEETQYF
TGTGCCACCAGCAGTACAGGGGAAGAGACCCAGTACTTC
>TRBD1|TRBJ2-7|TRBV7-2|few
CASSRLQGDLHEQYF
TGTGCCAGCAGTCGTCTGCAGGGGGACCTCCACGAGCAGTACTTC
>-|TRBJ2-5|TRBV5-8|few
CASSFGYGETQYF
TGTGCCAGCAGCTTCGGGTACGGCGAGACCCAGTACTTC
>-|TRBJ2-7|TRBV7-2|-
CASSNTGLSSSEQYF
TGTGCCAGCAGCAACACGGGGCTTAGCAGCTCCGAGCAGTACTTC
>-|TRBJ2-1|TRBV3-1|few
CASSQIDLSSSPLMSSYNEQFF
TGTGCCAGCAGCCAAATCGACCTCTCTAGTTCCCCACTCATGAGCTCCTACAATGAGCAGTTCTTC
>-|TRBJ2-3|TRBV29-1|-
CSVEPGGTDTQYF
TGCAGCGTTGAACCAGGAGGCACAGATACGCAGTATTTT
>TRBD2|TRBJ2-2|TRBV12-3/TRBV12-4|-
CASFGGAGTGELFF
TGTGCCAGCTTCGGGGGGGCCGGCACCGGGGAGCTGTTTTTT
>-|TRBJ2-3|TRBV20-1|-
CSASLEGPSVSTDTQYF
TGCAGTGCTAGCCTCGAAGGGCCTAGCGTAAGCACAGATACGCAGTATTTT
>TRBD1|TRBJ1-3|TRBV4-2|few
CASSLTGEADTIYF
TGTGCCAGCAGCCTGACAGGGGAGGCGGACACCATATATTTT
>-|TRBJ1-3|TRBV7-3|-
CASSGSLRPSGNTIYF
TGTGCCAGCAGCGGATCTCTGAGGCCCTCCGGAAACACCATATATTTT
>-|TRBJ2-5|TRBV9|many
CASSVEGGTGQETQYF
TGTGCCAGCAGCGTAGAGGGGGGGACAGGTCAAGAGACCCAGTACTTC
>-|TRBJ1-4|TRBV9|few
CASSRRRGSPNEKLFF
TGTGCCAGCAGCCGGCGGAGGGGGAGCCCAAATGAAAAACTGTTTTTT
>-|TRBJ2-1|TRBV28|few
CASTPMDTLLMVF
TGTGCCAGCACCCCTATGGACACCTTGTTGATGGTCTTC
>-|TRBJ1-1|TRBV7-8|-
CASSSRIVNEAFF
TGTGCCAGCAGCTCCCGGATAGTTAATGAAGCTTTCTTT
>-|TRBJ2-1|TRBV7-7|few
CASGRGGGNERFF
TGTGCTAGCGGTCGAGGGGGAGGCAATGAGCGGTTCTTC
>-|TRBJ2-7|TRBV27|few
CASSLTGQGAYEQYF
TGTGCCAGCAGCCTAACAGGGCAAGGAGCCTACGAGCAGTACTTC
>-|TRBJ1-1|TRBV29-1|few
CSVARQTNTEAFF
TGCAGCGTTGCCAGACAGACGAACACTGAAGCTTTCTTT
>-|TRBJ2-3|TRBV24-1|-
CATSDVEGLADTQYF
TGTGCCACCAGTGATGTAGAGGGGCTCGCCGATACGCAGTATTTT
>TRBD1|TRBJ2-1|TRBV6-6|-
CASSYPGTGRAEQFF
TGTGCCAGCAGTTACCCCGGGACAGGACGTGCTGAGCAGTTCTTC
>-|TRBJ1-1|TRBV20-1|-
CSASGRRQDYEAFF
TGCAGTGCTAGCGGGCGGAGGCAGGACTATGAAGCTTTCTTT
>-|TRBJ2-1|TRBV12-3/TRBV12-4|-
CASKAGNFNEQFF
TGTGCCAGCAAGGCCGGGAACTTCAATGAGCAGTTCTTC
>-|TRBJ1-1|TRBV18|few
CASSSDTYTEAFF
TGTGCCAGCTCATCCGACACTTACACTGAAGCTTTCTTT
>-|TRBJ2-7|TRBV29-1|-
CSVEGVIPYEQYF
TGCAGCGTTGAAGGGGTCATTCCCTACGAGCAGTACTTC
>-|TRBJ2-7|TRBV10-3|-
CAISDGSVSYEQYF
TGTGCCATCAGTGATGGTAGCGTAAGCTACGAGCAGTACTTC
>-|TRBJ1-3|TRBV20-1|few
CSAPHAAGNTIYF
TGCAGTGCTCCCCACGCTGCTGGAAACACCATATATTTT
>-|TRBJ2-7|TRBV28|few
CASSLADTSAYEQYF
TGTGCCAGCAGTTTAGCAGACACCAGCGCCTACGAGCAGTACTTC
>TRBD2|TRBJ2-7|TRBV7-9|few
CASSSSGIAFYEQYF
TGTGCCAGCAGCTCTAGCGGGATCGCCTTCTACGAGCAGTACTTC
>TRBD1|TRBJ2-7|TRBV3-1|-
CASSHLDRAYEQYF
TGTGCCAGCAGCCACCTGGACAGGGCCTACGAGCAGTACTTC
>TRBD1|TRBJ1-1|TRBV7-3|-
CASSSTQGVNTEAFF
TGTGCCAGCAGCTCAACCCAGGGGGTCAACACTGAAGCTTTCTTT
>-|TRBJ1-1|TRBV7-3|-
CASSSRPHEMNTEAFF
TGTGCCAGCAGCTCTCGGCCACATGAAATGAACACTGAAGCTTTCTTT
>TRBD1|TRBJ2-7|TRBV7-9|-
CASSLPSTGDYAYEQYF
TGTGCCAGCAGCTTACCCTCGACAGGGGATTATGCCTACGAGCAGTACTTC
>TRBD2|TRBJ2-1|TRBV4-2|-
CASSPQAGASYNEQFF
TGTGCCAGCAGCCCGCAAGCGGGAGCTTCCTACAATGAGCAGTTCTTC
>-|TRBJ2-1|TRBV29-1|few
CSVESAQNEQFF
TGCAGCGTTGAAAGTGCTCAAAATGAGCAGTTCTTC
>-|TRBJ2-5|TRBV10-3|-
CAISITGLGETQYF
TGTGCCATCAGCATAACAGGGCTGGGGGAGACCCAGTACTTC
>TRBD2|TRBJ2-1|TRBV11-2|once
CASSTSGDSYNEQFF
TGTGCCAGCAGCACGAGCGGGGACTCCTACAATGAGCAGTTCTTC
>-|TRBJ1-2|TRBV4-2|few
CASSHLNPGTVNYGYTF
TGTGCCAGCAGCCACCTTAACCCCGGGACGGTGAACTATGGCTACACCTTC
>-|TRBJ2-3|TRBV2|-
CATARGLKHDTDTQYF
TGTGCCACCGCCCGGGGACTCAAACATGACACAGATACGCAGTATTTT
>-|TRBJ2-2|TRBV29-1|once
CSYQGPLGELFF
TGCAGCTACCAAGGGCCCCTCGGGGAGCTGTTTTTT
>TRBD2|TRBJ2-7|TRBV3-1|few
CASSQMAGGSYEQYF
TGTGCCAGCAGCCAAATGGCGGGGGGCTCCTACGAGCAGTACTTC
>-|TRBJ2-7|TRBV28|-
CASSATNSYEQYF
TGTGCCAGCAGTGCCACTAACAGCTACGAGCAGTACTTC
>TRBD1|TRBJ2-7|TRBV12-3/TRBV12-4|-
CASSLFAGQGSEQYF
TGTGCCAGCAGTTTATTTGCGGGACAGGGATCCGAGCAGTACTTC
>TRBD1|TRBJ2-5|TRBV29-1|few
CSVRPAGQGLFF
TGCAGCGTGAGGCCAGCGGGACAGGGTCTTTTCTTC
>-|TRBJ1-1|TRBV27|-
CASSLIGGGEEAFF
TGTGCCAGCAGTTTGATTGGTGGCGGGGAAGAAGCTTTCTTT
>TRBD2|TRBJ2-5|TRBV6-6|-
CASTSRLAGGETQYF
TGTGCCAGCACTTCCCGCCTAGCGGGGGGTGAGACCCAGTACTTC
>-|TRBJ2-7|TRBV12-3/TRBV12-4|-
CASSPRGGGDYEQYF
TGTGCCAGCAGCCCAAGAGGTGGCGGTGACTACGAGCAGTACTTC